A single sample is the source of the 13 T cell receptor beta chains below, sequenced in a study of Graves' ophthalmopathy and Graves' hyperthyroidism. The authors amplified TCR beta CDR3 regions from RNA transcripts. Second-round multiplex PCR followed a first-round RT-PCR using HTBI primers. TCRdb processed the multiplex PCR reads anew with MiXCR; each CDR3 protein has one entry. Of roughly 60,000 distinct CDR3 sequences in the sample, approximately 50% were seen once. Sequenced sample: peripheral blood. The receptors were gathered from an adult woman with Graves' ophthalmopathy.

This clonotype has ten or more counts. This chain joins TRBV2 and TRBJ2-3; D is perhaps TRBD2 (5 bases). The ends were cut back, 6 bases at V and 1 base at J, with 17 bases in the middle. Germline V CDR1 and CDR2: SNHLY, FYNNEI. The CDR3 spans 16 residues. The CDR3 region is CASRVGGSVGTDTQYF. CDR3 in DNA: TGTGCCAGCAGGGTGGGTGGGAGCGTGGGCACAGATACGCAGTATTTT.

The rearrangement links TRBV5-5 to TRBJ2-1; perhaps D is TRBD1 or TRBD2 (6 bases each). CDR1 is SGHKS and CDR2 is YYEKEE in the germline V gene (reference sequence). The CDR3 totals 15 residues. The ends were cut back, 4 bases at V and 7 bases at J, with 18 bases in the middle. As DNA, the CDR3 is TGTGCCAGCAGCCTCCTAGGGGGAGGTTCAAATGAGCAGTTCTTC. Encoded protein: CASSLLGGGSNEQFF.

This chain links TRBV28 with TRBJ2-3; TRBD2 is a possible D gene (5 bases). CDR1 and CDR2 (germline): MDHEN, SYDVKM. V was shortened by 1 base and J by 4 bases, with 6 bases between the two germline ends. The CDR3 contains 13 residues. The CDR3 is CASSLLGADTQYF. The CDR3 bases are TGTGCCAGCAGTTTATTGGGAGCAGATACGCAGTATTTT.

The genes are TRBV2 and TRBJ2-5; perhaps TRBD2 as D (5 bases). The CDR3 contains 11 residues. Germline lookup yields CDR1 SNHLY and CDR2 FYNNEI. The V gene lost 8 bases and the J gene lost 5 bases, with 9 bases spanning the gap. The CDR3 is CASGRSETQYF. The CDR3 coding sequence is TGTGCCAGCGGGAGAAGTGAGACCCAGTACTTC.

The rearrangement links TRBV20-1 to TRBJ2-1; D tentatively fits TRBD1 or TRBD2 (5 bases each). In germline, CDR1 is DFQATT, CDR2 SNEGSKA (reference sequence). V gave up 1 base and J gave up 2 bases, with 12 bases separating them. This CDR3 is built from 15 residues. The CDR3 here is CSARGGRDPYNEQFF. In DNA, the CDR3 is TGCAGTGCTAGAGGCGGTAGGGACCCCTACAATGAGCAGTTCTTC.

The chain links TRBV7-6 to TRBJ1-2; D gene ambiguous. The CDR3 consists of 14 residues. Between the trimmed V and J ends, which lost 3 bases and 6 bases, there was a span of 14 bases. From germline, CDR1 is SGHVS and CDR2 FNYEAQ. CDR3 in DNA: TGTGCCAGCAGCTTGAACACCGGGGAAGATGGCTACACCTTC. Protein: CASSLNTGEDGYTF.

This clonotype was detected many times. This chain joins TRBV29-1 and TRBJ2-7; D uncertain. The CDR3 totals 12 residues. Germline V lookup: CDR1 SQVTM, CDR2 ANQGSEA. Trimming took off 0 bases at V and 0 bases at J, with 3 bases between the two ends. The DNA for the CDR3 is TGCAGCGTTGAAGACAGCTCCTACGAGCAGTACTTC. This sequence encodes CSVEDSSYEQYF.

The rearrangement joins TRBV5-1 to TRBJ1-1, with no clear D. Germline V lookup: CDR1 SGHRS, CDR2 YFSETQ. V gave up 0 bases and J gave up 5 bases, with 14 bases separating them. This CDR3 comprises 15 residues. This CDR3 is CASSLGNQFGTEAFF. CDR3 coding DNA: TGCGCCAGCAGCTTGGGAAACCAGTTCGGGACTGAAGCTTTCTTT.

This clonotype was found many times. V usage is TRBV28 and J usage is TRBJ1-2; possible D gene TRBD1, 5 bases. The V gene lost 4 bases and the J gene lost 5 bases, with 14 bases spanning the gap. The CDR3 consists of 14 residues. Germline V gives CDR1 MDHEN, CDR2 SYDVKM. CDR3 DNA sequence: TGTGCCAGCAGTTCCCCCCGAGGGGAATATGGCTACACCTTC. Its protein product is CASSSPRGEYGYTF.

This clonotype was seen at least ten times. The chain links TRBV5-8 to TRBJ2-7, with D unresolved. The V gene's germline CDR1 is SGHTS and CDR2 YDEGEE. The V and J ends lost 4 bases and 3 bases respectively, with 14 bases between them. This CDR3 has 14 amino acids. The DNA for the CDR3 is TGTGCCAGCAGCCCGCAACCGACCAGCTACGAGCAGTACTTC. Its protein is CASSPQPTSYEQYF.

This clonotype showed up many times. At one boundary the junction diverges from the germline segment, which might be a read error. The J gene is TRBJ2-1, the V gene TRBV20-1; D is ambiguous. Germline V gene data show CDR1 as DFQATT and CDR2 as SNEGSKA (reference sequence). The CDR3 is made up of 10 amino acids. CDR3: CSARDNEQFF. CDR3 DNA: TGCAGTGCCAGAGACAATGAGCAGTTCTTC.

The rearrangement uses TRBV10-3 and TRBJ2-7; D possibly matches TRBD1 or TRBD2 (6 bases each). The CDR3 loop spans 14 amino acids. V lost 2 bases, J lost 5 bases, and 13 bases lay in between. Per the germline V gene, CDR1 is ENHRY and CDR2 is SYGVKD. CDR3 coding DNA: TGTGCCATCAGTGAGGGGGGCGGGGACCACGAGCAGTACTTC. It encodes CAISEGGGDHEQYF.

The sample holds many counts of this clonotype. The chain recombines TRBV20-1 with TRBJ2-2; TRBD2 might be the D (6 bases). The CDR3 spans 17 residues. V shed 1 base and J shed 7 bases, with 22 bases lying between them. Germline lookup yields CDR1 DFQATT and CDR2 SNEGSKA (reference sequence). Here the CDR3 DNA reads TGCAGTGCTAGAGGGCACCAAGCGGGCTGGGGCGGCGGGGAGCTGTTTTTT. This sequence encodes CSARGHQAGWGGGELFF.